This T cell receptor (beta chain) originates from a study of blood T cell repertoires in COVID-19. Study as a whole: The United States, Italy and Spain supplied acute and convalescent COVID-19 samples. Sample material is recorded as cDNA or gDNA derived from T cells, B-cell-depleted T cells, or PBMCs.

In the study's own analysis: The authors estimated nucleated cell counts from reference gene primer amplification. TCRdb's table, derived via immunoSEQ multiplex PCR, lists solely in-frame clones and lacks some. V, J and clone size were drawn from that table, and D and trimming were deduced from the DNA. The sample includes more than 250,000 clones, around 86% of them seen just once. Germline CDR1 and CDR2: SGHTS and YDEGEE. Trimming took 2 bases from V and 7 from J; bases not matched to a gene: 8. This CDR3 has 15 amino acids. This chain joins TRBV5-8 and TRBJ2-1, with 8 bases identical to TRBD1. Sequencing used peripheral blood. The source of this sequence is a man in his forties or fifties with active or convalescent COVID-19. The CDR3 protein is CASSFLRDRRNEQFF. In DNA, the CDR3 is TGTGCCAGCAGCTTTCTGCGGGACAGGAGAAATGAGCAGTTCTTC.